A selection of T cell receptor beta chains follows, all from one sample in a study of graft-versus-host responses after intestinal transplantation. Antigens for these TCRs are unknown. This table comes from immunoSEQ multiplex PCR, and its TCRdb copy is limited to in-frame clones, with some not included. Of 30,000 to 40,000 clones in the sample, over 90% were seen once. Sequencing used unstimulated CD8+ T cells sorted from spleen or lymph node cells, obtained before transplant. These receptor sequences come from a human donor who was the organ donor for an intestinal transplant. Each CDR3 is given without its conserved first and last residue.

v_gene: TRBV28
CDR3aa: ASRQGGYGYT

v_gene: TRBV9
CDR3aa: ASSVEAGQGREETQY

v_gene: TRBV7-2
CDR3aa: ASSTKTGGMADTQY

v_gene: TRBV7-3
CDR3aa: ASSLFNHNEQF

v_gene: TRBV7-9
CDR3aa: ASSSNRGREGYEQY

v_gene: TRBV27
CDR3aa: ASSLSGGEQF

v_gene: TRBV21-1
CDR3aa: ASSKRDQGASDEQY

v_gene: TRBV4-1
CDR3aa: ASSPFLPAGTASYEQY

v_gene: TRBV14
CDR3aa: ASSQEKGIIPGWSTGELF

v_gene: TRBV28
CDR3aa: ASSLPLSGGSDGYT

v_gene: TRBV7-8
CDR3aa: ASSFTAGVKDTQY

v_gene: TRBV5-6
CDR3aa: ASSLVPSGTGYEQY

v_gene: TRBV11-3
CDR3aa: ASSPIRDRVLGSEKLF

v_gene: TRBV7-2
CDR3aa: ASSQSGRIYEQY

v_gene: TRBV7-2
CDR3aa: ASSSQGPGFGSYEQY

v_gene: TRBV28
CDR3aa: ASSLPGQHINQPQH

v_gene: TRBV19
CDR3aa: ASRSSSGEQF

v_gene: TRBV28
CDR3aa: ASSFRTSGYERY

v_gene: TRBV4-3
CDR3aa: ASKQGLAGVQETQY

v_gene: TRBV5-4
CDR3aa: ASSLRGRAEYEQY

v_gene: TRBV7-9
CDR3aa: ASSSDYGYT

v_gene: TRBV4-3
CDR3aa: ASSQDWGGRVF

v_gene: TRBV6-1
CDR3aa: ASSETETSGSYEQY

v_gene: TRBV14
CDR3aa: ASSLYFEGYNEQF

v_gene: TRBV2
CDR3aa: ASRDLGRQSPYNEQF

v_gene: TRBV9
CDR3aa: ASSVRGQDTEAF

v_gene: TRBV28
CDR3aa: ASSLYRGAGNTIY

v_gene: TRBV11-2
CDR3aa: ASSLGPLAGVGYEQY

v_gene: TRBV27
CDR3aa: ASSLHGRGTYNEQF

v_gene: TRBV7-6
CDR3aa: GASPQASTDTQY

v_gene: TRBV7-9
CDR3aa: ASSLSSSGLNEQF

v_gene: TRBV28
CDR3aa: ASSLTGTGSADTQY

v_gene: TRBV28
CDR3aa: ASSLLGNQPQH

v_gene: TRBV6-5
CDR3aa: ASSYTDPGGNQPQH

v_gene: TRBV4-1
CDR3aa: ASSHDRGEQF

v_gene: TRBV10-3
CDR3aa: ASRDLRYNEQF

v_gene: TRBV7-8
CDR3aa: ASSRIQGATNEKLF

v_gene: TRBV6-6
CDR3aa: ASRTVKGRYYGYT

v_gene: TRBV6-5
CDR3aa: ASSPPPGLRETQY

v_gene: TRBV19
CDR3aa: ASSMLPAEQF

v_gene: TRBV7-2
CDR3aa: ASSAGGSTDTQY

v_gene: TRBV29-1
CDR3aa: SVPTHYGYT

v_gene: TRBV7-9
CDR3aa: ASSLGEGGLQY

v_gene: TRBV2
CDR3aa: ASLETYSSSYNSPLH

v_gene: TRBV19
CDR3aa: ASRYGNTEAF

v_gene: TRBV7-3
CDR3aa: ASSLYASGANVLT

v_gene: TRBV19
CDR3aa: ASSIYPGRETQY

v_gene: TRBV7-9
CDR3aa: ASTKGDYQYNEQF